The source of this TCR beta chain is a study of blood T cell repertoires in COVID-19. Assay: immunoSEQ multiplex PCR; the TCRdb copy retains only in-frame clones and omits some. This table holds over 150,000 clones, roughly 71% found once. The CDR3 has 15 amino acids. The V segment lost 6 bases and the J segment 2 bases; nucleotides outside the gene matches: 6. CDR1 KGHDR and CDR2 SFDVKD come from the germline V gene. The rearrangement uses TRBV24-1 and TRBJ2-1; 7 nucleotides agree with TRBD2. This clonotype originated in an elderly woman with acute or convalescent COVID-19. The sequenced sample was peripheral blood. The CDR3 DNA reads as TGTGCCACCAGTTCAAGCGGGGACCCCTACAATGAGCAGTTCTTC. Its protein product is CATSSSGDPYNEQFF.